A selection of T cell receptor beta chains follows, all from one sample in a study of molecular identifiers for immune sequencing clone quantification. In TCRdb, the PCR reads were re-called with MiXCR into one record per CDR3 protein. The data show 85,000 to 130,000 distinct CDR3 sequences, under 40% seen once. Material: naive CD8+ T cells from blood, with Jurkat cell RNA spiked in. Receptor source: a human donor in good health. Some libraries in this study had Jurkat cell RNA spiked in. CDR3s include the opening cysteine and the closing phenylalanine or tryptophan. D genes are given only for firm matches. Only some rows state a clone size, as once, few, many or a class for expanded clones.

d_call	clone_size	v_call	j_call	cdr3_aa	cdr3_nt
TRBD1	NA	TRBV28	TRBJ2-2	CASSRAVTGGSGELFF	TGTGCCAGCTCTAGGGCGGTGACAGGGGGCTCCGGGGAGCTGTTTTTT
NA	many	TRBV7-9	TRBJ2-7	CASSDNRVAMGYEQYF	TGTGCCAGCAGCGACAACAGGGTTGCGATGGGCTACGAGCAGTACTTC
NA	NA	TRBV27	TRBJ1-5	CASSLVNDGNQPQHF	TGTGCCAGCAGTTTAGTCAACGACGGCAATCAGCCCCAGCATTTT
NA	few	TRBV15	TRBJ2-5	CATSRDSGQLETQYF	TGTGCCACCAGCAGAGATTCGGGGCAGTTAGAGACCCAGTACTTC
TRBD2	few	TRBV4-2	TRBJ2-1	CASSQEFSGSWHEQFF	TGTGCCAGCAGCCAAGAATTTAGCGGGAGTTGGCATGAGCAGTTCTTC
NA	NA	TRBV28	TRBJ2-3	CASSLSFSTFTDTQYF	TGTGCCAGCAGTTTATCCTTTTCGACGTTCACAGATACGCAGTATTTT
NA	many	TRBV5-6	TRBJ2-5	CASSLEGGTETQYF	TGTGCCAGCAGCTTGGAAGGGGGAACAGAGACCCAGTACTTC
NA	few	TRBV12-3/TRBV12-4	TRBJ1-6	CASSLFNSPLHF	TGTGCCAGCAGTTTATTTAATTCACCCCTCCACTTT
TRBD2	once	TRBV7-9	TRBJ2-7	CASSLARGLAGIYEQYF	TGTGCCAGCAGCTTAGCTCGCGGACTAGCGGGAATCTACGAGCAGTACTTC
TRBD2	few	TRBV20-1	TRBJ2-7	CSAREVIAGYEQYF	TGCAGTGCTAGGGAGGTAATAGCGGGATACGAGCAGTACTTC
NA	many	TRBV5-1	TRBJ2-3	CASSLDLALSDTQYF	TGCGCCAGCAGCTTGGACCTGGCCCTTTCAGATACGCAGTATTTT
NA	many	TRBV29-1	TRBJ2-2	CSVGGRGTGELFF	TGCAGCGTGGGGGGCAGGGGAACCGGGGAGCTGTTTTTT
TRBD1	many	TRBV28	TRBJ2-3	CASSNRGDSTDTQYF	TGTGCCAGCAGTAACAGGGGGGATAGCACAGATACGCAGTATTTT
NA	NA	TRBV27	TRBJ2-7	CASSWGLAYEQYF	TGTGCCAGCAGTTGGGGCCTGGCCTACGAGCAGTACTTC
NA	NA	TRBV28	TRBJ1-1	CASSDIRTEYTEAFF	TGTGCCAGCAGCGACATCAGGACGGAATACACTGAAGCTTTCTTT
NA	few	TRBV6-5	TRBJ2-6	CASSYGPGANVLTF	TGTGCCAGCAGTTACGGGCCTGGGGCCAACGTCCTGACTTTC
NA	NA	TRBV28	TRBJ2-7	CASSPGYSLEQYF	TGTGCCAGCAGCCCAGGGTATTCTCTCGAGCAGTACTTC
NA	few	TRBV9	TRBJ1-1	CASSERVTGEAFF	TGTGCCAGCAGCGAGAGGGTGACAGGCGAGGCTTTCTTT
NA	NA	TRBV28	TRBJ2-1	CASSYHEQFF	TGTGCCAGCAGTTACCATGAGCAGTTCTTC
TRBD2	many	TRBV7-9	TRBJ2-3	CASTATSGRIGDTQYF	TGTGCCAGCACCGCGACTAGCGGGAGGATCGGAGATACGCAGTATTTT
TRBD2	many	TRBV7-8	TRBJ2-7	CASSSKLAGDEQYF	TGTGCCAGCAGCTCGAAACTAGCGGGAGACGAGCAGTACTTC
NA	few	TRBV11-2	TRBJ2-7	CASSLDWRDEQYF	TGTGCCAGCAGCTTAGATTGGAGGGACGAGCAGTACTTC
TRBD2	few	TRBV28	TRBJ2-1	CASSTRTSGSRYNEQFF	TGTGCCAGCAGTACTCGGACTAGCGGGAGTCGTTACAATGAGCAGTTCTTC
NA	NA	TRBV19	TRBJ1-2	CASTGYGYTF	TGTGCCAGTACGGGCTATGGCTACACCTTC
NA	NA	TRBV19	TRBJ2-1	CASSMTDYNEQFF	TGTGCCAGTAGTATGACAGACTACAATGAGCAGTTCTTC
NA	NA	TRBV4-1	TRBJ1-2	CASSPPAGGDGYTF	TGCGCCAGCAGCCCCCCCGCGGGAGGCGATGGCTACACCTTC
TRBD1	NA	TRBV5-3	TRBJ2-7	CASSLSGQATYEQYF	TGTGCCAGCAGCTTATCGGGACAGGCAACCTACGAGCAGTACTTC
NA	few	TRBV5-5	TRBJ2-6	CASSSDYGANVLTF	TGTGCCAGCAGCTCCGACTATGGGGCCAACGTCCTGACTTTC
NA	many	TRBV29-1	TRBJ1-1	CSVEYTEAFF	TGCAGCGTTGAATACACTGAAGCTTTCTTT
TRBD2	NA	TRBV28	TRBJ2-7	CASGPPTSGNEQYF	TGTGCCAGCGGTCCCCCGACTAGCGGGAACGAGCAGTACTTC
TRBD2	once	TRBV11-2	TRBJ2-1	CASSLAASGRPLPTEQFF	TGTGCCAGCAGCTTAGCGGCTAGCGGGAGGCCCCTTCCTACTGAGCAGTTCTTC
NA	NA	TRBV9	TRBJ2-3	CASSSRDVETQYF	TGTGCCAGCAGCTCCAGGGACGTGGAGACGCAGTATTTT
NA	few	TRBV7-9	TRBJ1-1	CASSSDTEAFF	TGTGCCAGCAGCTCGGACACTGAAGCTTTCTTT
NA	NA	TRBV10-1	TRBJ2-7	CASSVGYTDF	TGCGCCAGCAGTGTGGGCTACACGGATTTC
TRBD2	few	TRBV19	TRBJ2-1	CASSKLAGVYNEQFF	TGTGCCAGTAGTAAACTAGCGGGAGTCTACAATGAGCAGTTCTTC
NA	many	TRBV19	TRBJ2-3	CASSIELSTDTQYF	TGTGCCAGTAGTATAGAGCTTAGCACAGATACGCAGTATTTT
NA	few	TRBV19	TRBJ1-5	CASSSGPRSGNQPQHF	TGTGCCAGTAGTTCGGGGCCCCGGAGTGGCAATCAGCCCCAGCATTTT
NA	few	TRBV6-5	TRBJ1-2	CASSYTGSANYGYTF	TGTGCCAGCAGTTACACAGGATCGGCCAACTATGGCTACACCTTC
NA	NA	TRBV19	TRBJ2-1	CASSLASSYNEQFF	TGTGCCAGCAGCTTAGCGTCAAGCTACAATGAGCAGTTCTTC
NA	NA	TRBV11-2	TRBJ1-1	CASSPGGTEAIF	TGTGCCAGCAGCCCCGGGGGCACTGAAGCTATCTTT
NA	NA	TRBV27	TRBJ2-7	CASSFFGITYEQYF	TGTGCCAGCAGTTTTTTTGGGATAACCTACGAGCAGTACTTC